The 22 T cell receptor beta chains below come from one sample, sequenced in a study of blood T cell repertoires in COVID-19. The method was immunoSEQ multiplex PCR; TCRdb's version includes in-frame clones alone and lacks a portion of them. The sample lists some 200,000 clones; about 83% were seen once. The sequencing sample was made of peripheral blood. The receptors were gathered from a woman aged 25-40 years with COVID-19, enrolled during active disease.

This rearrangement joins TRBV5-1 to TRBJ2-1; tentatively, D is TRBD1 (6 bases). V lost 4 bases and J lost 4, with 15 bases in between. The CDR3 length is 15 residues. In germline, CDR1 is SGHRS, CDR2 YFSETQ. The CDR3 sequence is CASSIARDKYNEQFF. CDR3 bases: TGCGCCAGCAGCATCGCTCGGGACAAATACAATGAGCAGTTCTTC.

This sequence joins TRBV3-1 (or the pseudogene TRBV3-2) and TRBJ2-2; D might be TRBD2 (6 bases). V dropped 0 bases and J dropped 4 bases, with 15 bases sitting between them. CDR1 and CDR2 (germline): LGHDT, YNNKEL (reference sequence). This CDR3 spans 17 amino acids. The CDR3 nucleotides are TGTGCCAGCAGCCAAGATGGGACGGGAGAGGGCACCGGGGAGCTGTTTTTT. Protein product: CASSQDGTGEGTGELFF.

V usage is TRBV28 and J usage is TRBJ2-7; 9 bases line up with TRBD1. J was trimmed by 4 bases and V by 6 bases; bases with no gene match: 10. CDR3 size: 15 residues. Germline lookup yields CDR1 MDHEN and CDR2 SYDVKM. The CDR3 DNA is TGTGCCAGCAGCGAGGGACAGGGTTGGTTTTACGAGCAGTACTTC. Translated, it gives CASSEGQGWFYEQYF. Complete variable domain (other parts from reference TRBV28 and TRBJ2-7): DVKVTQSSRYLVKRTGEKVFLECVQDMDHENMFWYRQDPGLGLRLIYFSYDVKMKEKGDIPEGYSVSREKKERFSLILESASTNQTSMYLCASSEGQGWFYEQYFGPGTRLTVT.

The chain uses TRBV11-3 and TRBJ2-2, with 12 positions matching TRBD2. The ends lost 5 bases at V and 6 bases at J; junction bases unmatched: 4. This CDR3 contains 15 residues. Germline V gives CDR1 SGHNT, CDR2 YENEEA. DNA of the CDR3: TGTGCCAGCAGCCTACTAGCGGGGGGTGCCGGGGAGCTGTTTTTT. The encoded protein is CASSLLAGGAGELFF.

This sequence joins TRBV19 and TRBJ1-2; 9 bases match TRBD1. CDR1 is LNHDA and CDR2 is SQIVND in the germline V gene (reference sequence). The CDR3 sequence is 14 residues long. The V and J ends lost 3 bases and 8 bases, in that order; junction bases with no gene match: 7. This CDR3 is CASSIKQGARGYTF. In DNA form, the CDR3 reads TGTGCCAGTAGTATTAAACAGGGGGCGAGGGGCTACACCTTC.

This clone came up once. The chain uses TRBV27 and TRBJ2-7; 9 bases align to TRBD1. CDR1 and CDR2 from the germline V gene are MNHEY and SMNVEV (reference sequence). This CDR3 has 14 residues. V shed 5 bases, J shed 4 bases, and the junction held 6 bases outside the gene matches. CDR3 nucleotide sequence: TGTGCCAGCAGTCCCCGGGACAGGGCGTACGAGCAGTACTTC. This encodes CASSPRDRAYEQYF.

This clone appeared a few times. V usage is TRBV11-1 and J usage is TRBJ2-3; D remains unclear. The CDR3 covers 12 residues. Germline V gene sequence: CDR1 SGHAT, CDR2 FQDESV (reference sequence). The V end was cut by 7 bases, the J end by 8 bases, with 13 bases between. The DNA of the CDR3 is TGTGCCAGCACCTCTCAATTCGGTACGCAGTATTTT. Encoded protein: CASTSQFGTQYF.

This clone was seen a few times. The chain links TRBV7-9 to TRBJ2-7; 9 bases agree with TRBD2. V gave up 4 bases and J gave up 1 base; unmatched junction bases: 8. The CDR3 is made up of 16 amino acids. Germline assignment: CDR1 SEHNR and CDR2 FQNEAQ (reference sequence). CDR3 DNA: TGTGCCAGCAGCTCAAGGACTAGCGACCTGTCCTACGAGCAGTACTTC. Its translation is CASSSRTSDLSYEQYF.

This clone was detected a few times. The genes are TRBV12-5 and TRBJ1-2; D is perhaps TRBD1 (5 bases). Trimming removed 2 bases at V and 7 bases at J, with 11 bases between. The CDR3 spans 13 residues. The germline CDR1 and CDR2 sequences are LGHNT and FRNRAP. The CDR3 nucleotides are TGTGCTAGTGGTTTGACAGGCACAAGTGGCTACACCTTC. Amino acid sequence: CASGLTGTSGYTF.

This rearrangement joins TRBV18 to TRBJ1-2; D is unclear. Per the germline V gene, CDR1 is KGHSH and CDR2 is LQKENI. Trimming took off 2 bases at V and 7 bases at J, with 20 bases between the two ends. The CDR3 spans 16 residues. CDR3 sequence reads: CASSPSRSVFGSGYTF. As DNA, the CDR3 is TGTGCCAGCTCACCATCTCGGAGCGTCTTTGGAAGTGGCTACACCTTC.

The chain joins TRBV7-2 to TRBJ1-6, with 9 bases matching TRBD1. Germline assignment: CDR1 SGHTA and CDR2 FQGNSA. After removal of 4 bases from V and 7 bases from J, the junction contained 8 bases not matched to a gene. CDR3 length: 16 residues. The CDR3 here is CASSYITGGGNSPLHF. Written as DNA, the CDR3 is TGTGCCAGCAGCTACATAACAGGGGGCGGAAATTCACCCCTCCACTTT.

This sequence joins TRBV7-2 and TRBJ2-7; 16 nucleotides align to TRBD2. V lost 3 bases and J lost 0; bases outside the gene matches: 5. The CDR3 is 18 residues long. Germline CDR1 SGHTA, CDR2 FQGNSA. CDR3 sequence (DNA): TGTGCCAGCAGCTTCGGGACTAGCGGGAGGGCCGGCTCCTACGAGCAGTACTTC. Residues: CASSFGTSGRAGSYEQYF.

This chain uses TRBV18 with TRBJ1-2; 9 bases line up with TRBD1. This CDR3 spans 15 amino acids. The junction had 8 bases not matched to a gene; V was cut back by 2 bases and J by 7 bases. The germline gives CDR1 KGHSH, CDR2 LQKENI. CDR3 protein: CASSPDLGQGRGYTF. In DNA form, the CDR3 reads TGTGCCAGCTCACCAGACCTGGGACAGGGTCGTGGCTACACCTTC.

The chain carries TRBV5-6 and TRBJ2-7; 10 bases match TRBD1. Germline V gene lookup returns CDR1 SGHDT and CDR2 YYEEEE. The length of the CDR3 is 14 residues. The V gene end was trimmed by 3 bases and the J gene end by 3 bases; junction bases not matched to a gene: 3. The CDR3 region has the DNA TGTGCCAGCAGCTCCCGGGACAGGGGCTACGAGCAGTACTTC. Protein: CASSSRDRGYEQYF.

The chain employs TRBV9 and TRBJ1-4, with D perhaps matching TRBD1 (6 bases). Germline V gene data show CDR1 as SGDLS and CDR2 as YYNGEE. The CDR3 is 14 amino acids. Trimming removed 4 bases at V and 8 bases at J, with 15 bases between. The CDR3: CASSPRGAGEKLFF. CDR3 nucleotides: TGTGCCAGCAGCCCCCGGGGGGCTGGCGAAAAACTGTTTTTT.

In its sample, this clone was seen once. The chain couples TRBV29-1 to TRBJ2-2, with 8 bases that match TRBD1. The CDR3 totals 15 residues. The germline V gene encodes CDR1 SQVTM and CDR2 ANQGSEA. J lost 1 base, V lost 6 bases, and 7 bases had no gene match. CDR3 in amino acids: CSVGHGTGNTGELFF. The CDR3 DNA is TGCAGCGTGGGGCACGGGACAGGGAACACCGGGGAGCTGTTTTTT.

This chain's CDR3 is CASSQIAGGLTGELFF. DNA for the CDR3: TGCGCCAGCAGCCAAATTGCGGGGGGCCTCACCGGGGAGCTGTTTTTT. This chain joins TRBV4-3 and TRBJ2-2, with 8 bases identical to TRBD2. The CDR3 is 16 amino acids. V trimming: 2 bases; J trimming: 4 bases; junction bases outside the gene matches: 6. CDR1 and CDR2 (germline): LGHNA, YSLEER.

The chain is built from TRBV7-9 and TRBJ2-5; 9 positions match TRBD2. V gave up 5 bases and J gave up 5 bases; unmatched junction bases: 12. The V gene's germline CDR1 is SEHNR and CDR2 FQNEAQ (reference sequence). The CDR3 contains 16 residues. CDR3 coding DNA: TGTGCCAGCAGCCCCGGGACTAGCCCGGGGCGGGAGACCCAGTACTTC. As protein: CASSPGTSPGRETQYF.

V gene TRBV2 combines with J gene TRBJ1-1; a weak D match, TRBD1 (6 bases). This CDR3 region has 14 residues. The V and J ends lost 5 bases and 4 bases respectively, with 14 bases between them. In germline, CDR1 is SNHLY, CDR2 FYNNEI. The CDR3 sequence is CASSTTGFVTEAFF. CDR3 coding DNA: TGTGCCAGCAGTACCACAGGGTTCGTCACTGAAGCTTTCTTT.

As DNA, the CDR3 is TGTGCCTGGAGTGTACTGTCTGGAAACACCATATATTTT. Amino acid sequence: CAWSVLSGNTIYF. V is TRBV30 and J is TRBJ1-3; D call uncertain. V was cut by 0 bases and J by 1 base, with 4 bases left in between. Germline CDR1 and CDR2: GTSNPN and SVGIG (reference sequence). The CDR3 covers 13 residues.

The rearrangement links TRBV7-2 to TRBJ2-5, with D tentatively TRBD1 (5 bases). Germline V CDR1 and CDR2: SGHTA, FQGNSA. The CDR3 spans 16 residues. The V end lost 1 base, the J end lost 4 bases, and 16 bases lay between the germline ends. For the CDR3, the DNA is TGTGCCAGCAGCTTAGTAACTCAGGGTCGCGGAGAGACCCAGTACTTC. Its translation is CASSLVTQGRGETQYF.

The chain joins TRBV2 to TRBJ2-5; TRBD2 might be the D (7 bases). This CDR3 region has 15 residues. The V end lost 0 bases, the J end lost 8 bases, and 16 bases lay between the germline ends. CDR1 is SNHLY and CDR2 is FYNNEI in the germline V gene. The CDR3 DNA reads as TGTGCCAGCAGTGAAGCGTTGCGGGGGCCTCCCACCCAGTACTTC. This gives the protein CASSEALRGPPTQYF.